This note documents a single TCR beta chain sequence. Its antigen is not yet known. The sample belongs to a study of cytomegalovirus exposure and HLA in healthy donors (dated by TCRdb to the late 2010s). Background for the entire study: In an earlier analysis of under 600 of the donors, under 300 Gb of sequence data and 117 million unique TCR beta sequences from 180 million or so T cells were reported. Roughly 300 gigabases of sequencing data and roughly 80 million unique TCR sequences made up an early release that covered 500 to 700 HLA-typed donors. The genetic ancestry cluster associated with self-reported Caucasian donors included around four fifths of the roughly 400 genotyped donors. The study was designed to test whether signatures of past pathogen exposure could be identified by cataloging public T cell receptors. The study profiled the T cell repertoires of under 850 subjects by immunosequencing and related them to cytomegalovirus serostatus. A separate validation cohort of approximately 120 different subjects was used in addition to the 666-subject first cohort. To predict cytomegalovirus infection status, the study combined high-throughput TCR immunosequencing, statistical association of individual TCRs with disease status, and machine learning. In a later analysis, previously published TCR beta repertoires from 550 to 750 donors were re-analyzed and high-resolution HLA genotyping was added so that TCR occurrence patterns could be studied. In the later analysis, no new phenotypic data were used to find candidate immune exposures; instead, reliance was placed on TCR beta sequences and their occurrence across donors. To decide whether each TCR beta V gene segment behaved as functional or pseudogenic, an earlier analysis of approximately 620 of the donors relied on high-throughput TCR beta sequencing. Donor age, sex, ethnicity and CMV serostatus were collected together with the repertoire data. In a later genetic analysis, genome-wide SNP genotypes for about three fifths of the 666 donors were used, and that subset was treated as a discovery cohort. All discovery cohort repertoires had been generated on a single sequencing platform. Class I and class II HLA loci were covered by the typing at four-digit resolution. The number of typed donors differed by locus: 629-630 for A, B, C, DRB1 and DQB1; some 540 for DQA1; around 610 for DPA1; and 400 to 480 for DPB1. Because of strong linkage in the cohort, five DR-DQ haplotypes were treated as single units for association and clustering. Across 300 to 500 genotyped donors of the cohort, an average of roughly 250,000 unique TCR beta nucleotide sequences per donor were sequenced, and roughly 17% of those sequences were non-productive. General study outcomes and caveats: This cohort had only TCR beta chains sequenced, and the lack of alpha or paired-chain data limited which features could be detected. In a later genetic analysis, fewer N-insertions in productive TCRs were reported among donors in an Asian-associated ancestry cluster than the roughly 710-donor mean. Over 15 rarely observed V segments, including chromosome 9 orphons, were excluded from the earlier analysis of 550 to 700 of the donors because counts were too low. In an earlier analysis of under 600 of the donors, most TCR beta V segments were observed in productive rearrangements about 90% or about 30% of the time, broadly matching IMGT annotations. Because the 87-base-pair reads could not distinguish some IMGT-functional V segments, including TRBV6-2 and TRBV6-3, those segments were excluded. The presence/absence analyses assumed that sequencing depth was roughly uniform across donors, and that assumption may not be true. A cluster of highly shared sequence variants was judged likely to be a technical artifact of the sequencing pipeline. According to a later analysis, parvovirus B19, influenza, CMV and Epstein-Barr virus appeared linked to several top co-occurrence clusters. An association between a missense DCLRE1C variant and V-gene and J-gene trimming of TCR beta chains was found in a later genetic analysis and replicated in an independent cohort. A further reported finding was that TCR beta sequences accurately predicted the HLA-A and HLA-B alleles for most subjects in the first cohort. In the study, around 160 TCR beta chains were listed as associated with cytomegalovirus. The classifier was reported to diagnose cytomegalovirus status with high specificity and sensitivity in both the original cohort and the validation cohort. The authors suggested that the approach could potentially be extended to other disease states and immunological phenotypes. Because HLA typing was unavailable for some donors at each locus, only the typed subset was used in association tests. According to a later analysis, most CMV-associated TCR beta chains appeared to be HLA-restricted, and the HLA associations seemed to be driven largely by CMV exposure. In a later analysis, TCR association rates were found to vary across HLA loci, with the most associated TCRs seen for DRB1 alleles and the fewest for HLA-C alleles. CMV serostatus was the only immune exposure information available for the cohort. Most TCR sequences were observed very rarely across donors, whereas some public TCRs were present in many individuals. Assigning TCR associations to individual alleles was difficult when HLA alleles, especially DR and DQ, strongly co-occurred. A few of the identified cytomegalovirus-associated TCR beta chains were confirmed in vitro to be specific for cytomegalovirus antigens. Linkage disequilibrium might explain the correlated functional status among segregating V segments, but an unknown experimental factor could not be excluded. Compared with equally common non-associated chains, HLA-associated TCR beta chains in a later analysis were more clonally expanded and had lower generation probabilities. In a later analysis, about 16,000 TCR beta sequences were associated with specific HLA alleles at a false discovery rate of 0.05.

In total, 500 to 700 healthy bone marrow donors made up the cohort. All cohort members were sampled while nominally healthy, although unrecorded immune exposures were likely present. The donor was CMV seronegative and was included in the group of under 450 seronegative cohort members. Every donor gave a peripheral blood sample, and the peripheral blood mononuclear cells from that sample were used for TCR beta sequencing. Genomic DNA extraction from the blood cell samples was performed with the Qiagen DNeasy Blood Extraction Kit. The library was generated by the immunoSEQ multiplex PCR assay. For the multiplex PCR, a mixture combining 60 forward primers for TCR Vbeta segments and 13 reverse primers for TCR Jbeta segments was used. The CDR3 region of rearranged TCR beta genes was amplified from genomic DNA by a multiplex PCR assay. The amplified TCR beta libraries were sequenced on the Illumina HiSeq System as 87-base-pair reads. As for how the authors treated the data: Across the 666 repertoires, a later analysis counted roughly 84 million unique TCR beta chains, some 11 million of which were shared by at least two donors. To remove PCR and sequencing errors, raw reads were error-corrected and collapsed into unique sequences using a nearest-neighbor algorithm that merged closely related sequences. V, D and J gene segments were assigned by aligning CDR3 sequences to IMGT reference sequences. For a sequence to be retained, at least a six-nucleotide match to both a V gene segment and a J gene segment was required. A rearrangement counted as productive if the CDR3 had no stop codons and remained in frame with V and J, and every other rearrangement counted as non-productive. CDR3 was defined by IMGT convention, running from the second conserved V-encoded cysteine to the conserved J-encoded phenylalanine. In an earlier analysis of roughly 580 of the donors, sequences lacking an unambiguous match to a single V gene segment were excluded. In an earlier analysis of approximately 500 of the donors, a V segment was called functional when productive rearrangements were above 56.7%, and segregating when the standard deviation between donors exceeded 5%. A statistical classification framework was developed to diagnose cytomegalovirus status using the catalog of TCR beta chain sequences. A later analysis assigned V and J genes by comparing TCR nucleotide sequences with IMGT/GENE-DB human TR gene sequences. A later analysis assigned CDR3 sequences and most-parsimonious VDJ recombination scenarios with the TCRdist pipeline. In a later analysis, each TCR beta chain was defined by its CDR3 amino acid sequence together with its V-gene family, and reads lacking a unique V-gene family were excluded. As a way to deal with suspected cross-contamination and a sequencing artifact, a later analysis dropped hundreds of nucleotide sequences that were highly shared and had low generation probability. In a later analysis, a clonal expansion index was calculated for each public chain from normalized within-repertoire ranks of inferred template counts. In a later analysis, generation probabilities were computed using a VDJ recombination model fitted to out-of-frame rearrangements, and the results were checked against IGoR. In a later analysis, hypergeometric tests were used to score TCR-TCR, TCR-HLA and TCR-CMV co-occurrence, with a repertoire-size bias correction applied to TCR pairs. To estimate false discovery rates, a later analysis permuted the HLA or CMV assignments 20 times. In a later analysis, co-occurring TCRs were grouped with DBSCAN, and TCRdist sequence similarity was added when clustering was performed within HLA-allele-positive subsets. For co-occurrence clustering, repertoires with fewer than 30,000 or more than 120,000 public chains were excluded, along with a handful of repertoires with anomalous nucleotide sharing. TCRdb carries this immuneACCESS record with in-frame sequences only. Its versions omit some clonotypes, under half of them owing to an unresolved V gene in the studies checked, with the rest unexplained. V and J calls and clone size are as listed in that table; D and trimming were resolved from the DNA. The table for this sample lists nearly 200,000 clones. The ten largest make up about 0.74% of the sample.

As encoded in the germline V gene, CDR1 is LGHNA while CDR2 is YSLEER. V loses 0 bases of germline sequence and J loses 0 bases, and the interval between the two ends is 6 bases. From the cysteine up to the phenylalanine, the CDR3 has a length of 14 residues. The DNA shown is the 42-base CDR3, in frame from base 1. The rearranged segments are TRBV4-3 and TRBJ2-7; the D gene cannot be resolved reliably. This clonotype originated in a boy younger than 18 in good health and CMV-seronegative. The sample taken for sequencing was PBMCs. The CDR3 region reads CASSQDPRSYEQYF. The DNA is TGCGCCAGCAGCCAAGATCCCCGCTCCTACGAGCAGTACTTC.